The 31 T cell receptor beta chains reported below all come from one sample, sequenced in a study of T cells in Graves' hyperthyroidism and ophthalmopathy. TCR beta CDR3 sequences were amplified from RNA transcripts. The primer set for the first-round RT-PCR of the TCR CDR3 was HTBI. A single record per CDR3 protein comes from TCRdb applying MiXCR to the multiplex PCR reads. The data contain hundreds of thousands of distinct CDR3 sequences, about 20% of them singletons. The specimen was blood. All receptors come from a man aged 35-49 years with Graves' ophthalmopathy.

As concerns this clonotype: A much larger clone is a single base away; this may be a read error. V usage is TRBV9 and J usage is TRBJ2-3; no reliable D call. The CDR3 is 13 residues long. Trimming pared 4 bases from V and 1 base from J, leaving 7 bases between. Germline V gene lookup returns CDR1 SGDLS and CDR2 YYNGEE. The CDR3, as DNA: TGTGCCAGCAGCTCCCGGGGCACAGATACGCAGTATTTT. It is translated as CASSSRGTDTQYF. Full variable domain (remainder filled in from reference TRBV9 and TRBJ2-3): DSGVTQTPKHLITATGQRVTLRCSPRSGDLSVYWYQQSLDQGLQFLIQYYNGEERAKGNILERFSAQQFPDLHSELNLSSLELGDSALYFCASSSRGTDTQYFGPGTRLTVL.

The chain employs TRBV9 and TRBJ2-3; TRBD2 agrees at 8 bases. Trimming took 2 bases from V and 0 from J; bases not matched to a gene: 5. This CDR3 is built from 16 residues. The germline V gene has CDR1 SGDLS and CDR2 YYNGEE. The CDR3 loop is CASSVKAGGSTDTQYF. In DNA, the CDR3 is TGTGCCAGCAGCGTTAAGGCGGGAGGTAGCACAGATACGCAGTATTTT. The complete variable domain, with remaining parts taken from reference TRBV9 and TRBJ2-3, reads DSGVTQTPKHLITATGQRVTLRCSPRSGDLSVYWYQQSLDQGLQFLIQYYNGEERAKGNILERFSAQQFPDLHSELNLSSLELGDSALYFCASSVKAGGSTDTQYFGPGTRLTVL.

This chain joins TRBV12-3 or TRBV12-4 and TRBJ2-7; 13 positions match TRBD2. The CDR3 covers 15 residues. Losses at the gene ends were 3 bases for V and 7 bases for J; bases not matched to a gene: 6. CDR3 bases: TGTGCCAGCAGTTTGACTAGCGGGGGGCCGCGGGAGCAGTACTTC. This codes for CASSLTSGGPREQYF.

V usage is TRBV20-1 and J usage is TRBJ2-5; 9 nucleotides line up with TRBD2. The junction had 0 bases not matched to a gene; V was cut back by 5 bases and J by 5 bases. This CDR3 spans 11 amino acids. The germline CDR1 and CDR2 sequences are DFQATT and SNEGSKA (reference sequence). The CDR3 nucleotides read TGCAGTGCTGCGGGGGGGGAGACCCAGTACTTC. Its protein is CSAAGGETQYF.

In this sample, this clonotype turned up a few times. At one end, the junction sequence differs from germline, possibly due to a read error. The V and J genes are TRBV27 and TRBJ1-1, with D uncertain. This CDR3 is 14 amino acids long. The germline V gene has CDR1 MNHEY and CDR2 SMNVEV (reference sequence). The CDR3 region has the DNA TGTGCAAGCACGGACGGTTGGGGGAACACTGAAGCTTTCTTT. Its protein is CASTDGWGNTEAFF.

This clonotype was seen a handful of times. The chain uses TRBV6-1 and TRBJ1-2; the D gene is possibly TRBD1 (5 bases). V was shortened by 5 bases and J by 0 bases, with 10 bases between the two germline ends. The CDR3 contains 14 residues. Germline lookup yields CDR1 MNHNS and CDR2 SASEGT. CDR3 sequence: CASSPTDTNYGYTF. The CDR3 coding sequence is TGTGCCAGCAGTCCGACGGACACTAACTATGGCTACACCTTC.

The table lists this clonotype with many counts. The chain recombines TRBV12-3 or TRBV12-4 with TRBJ1-1; 8 bases match TRBD1. The CDR3 covers 14 residues. V lost 7 bases and J lost 2; bases outside the gene matches: 6. CDR3 DNA: TGTGCCAGCAATAAGGGACAGGCTAACACTGAAGCTTTCTTT. Protein product: CASNKGQANTEAFF.

Note on this clonotype: A much more abundant neighbour one base away suggests this may be a read error. V gene TRBV7-2 combines with J gene TRBJ2-1, with TRBD2 matching 10 bases. CDR1 and CDR2 from the germline V gene are SGHTA and FQGNSA. The V and J ends lost 8 bases and 6 bases, in that order; junction bases with no gene match: 7. This CDR3 region has 14 residues. CDR3 region: CASGKSGRANEQFF. The CDR3 bases are TGTGCCAGCGGCAAAAGCGGGAGGGCCAATGAGCAGTTCTTC.

DNA for the CDR3: TGCGGTTGCAGCGGGAGATCCTACAATGAGCAGTTCTTC. Its translation is CGCSGRSYNEQFF. The rearrangement joins TRBV20-1 to TRBJ2-1; 8 positions match TRBD2. Germline-derived CDR1 and CDR2 are DFQATT and SNEGSKA (reference sequence). This CDR3 is 13 amino acids long.

The chain recombines TRBV5-1 with TRBJ2-1, with D possibly TRBD1 on 5 matching bases. CDR3 length equals 14 residues. The V gene lost 4 bases and the J gene lost 5 bases, with 13 bases spanning the gap. The germline gives CDR1 SGHRS, CDR2 YFSETQ. Here the CDR3 reads CASSRSTANNEQFF. Written as DNA, the CDR3 is TGCGCCAGCAGCCGTTCGACAGCTAACAATGAGCAGTTCTTC.

In the case of this clonotype: A junction boundary mismatches the germline segment, possibly from a read error. The genes are TRBV4-1 and TRBJ2-1, with 10 bases lining up with TRBD2. This CDR3 has 19 amino acids. From germline, CDR1 is MGHRA and CDR2 YSYEKL. The DNA of the CDR3 is TGTGCCAGCAGCCACCACACCACCCCTAGCGGGAGTCGCGGAAATGAGCAGTTCTTC. As protein: CASSHHTTPSGSRGNEQFF.

In its sample, this clonotype was seen a few times. The gene calls are TRBV6-1 and TRBJ2-5; 9 bases line up with TRBD2. Germline CDR1 MNHNS, CDR2 SASEGT. The J segment lost 5 bases and the V segment lost 10 bases, leaving 17 bases of the junction unmatched. CDR3 size: 16 residues. CDR3 DNA: TGTGCCACCCCGAGGATCTCGGGGGCGGGAGGGGAGACCCAGTACTTC. Its translation is CATPRISGAGGETQYF.

This chain uses TRBV4-3 with TRBJ2-1, with a weak D call TRBD2 (5 bases). In germline, CDR1 is LGHNA, CDR2 YSLEER. The CDR3 is 13 amino acids. The V end was cut by 4 bases, the J end by 9 bases, with 13 bases between. The CDR3 sequence is CASSPNRGSEQFF. The CDR3 region has the DNA TGCGCCAGCAGCCCGAACCGGGGTAGTGAGCAGTTCTTC.

The sample holds a few counts of this clonotype. V usage is TRBV6-2 or TRBV6-3 and J usage is TRBJ2-1, with 12 nucleotides matching TRBD2. The CDR3 sequence is 14 residues long. Trimming cost V 4 bases and J 12 bases; bases outside gene matches: 7. CDR1 and CDR2 (germline): MNHEY, SVGEGT. CDR3 in DNA: TGTGCCAGCAGTTCGACTAGCGGGAGCCCCTGGCAGTTCTTC. Amino acid sequence: CASSSTSGSPWQFF.

The J gene is TRBJ1-1, the V gene TRBV10-3; D remains ambiguous. The CDR3 has 13 residues. CDR1 ENHRY and CDR2 SYGVKD come from the germline V gene. Trimming cost V 2 bases and J 7 bases, with 11 bases left between them. The CDR3 DNA follows: TGTGCCATCAGTGAGCCTCGGAAGATTGAAGCTTTCTTT. Translation: CAISEPRKIEAFF.

The chain uses TRBV5-1 and TRBJ1-1; no clear D. The ends were cut back, 4 bases at V and 5 bases at J, with 18 bases in the middle. Germline V gene lookup returns CDR1 SGHRS and CDR2 YFSETQ. The CDR3 runs 15 residues. CDR3 sequence: CASSPWSLIWTEAFF. The CDR3 bases are TGCGCCAGCAGCCCATGGTCACTAATTTGGACTGAAGCTTTCTTT. The full variable domain, in which reference TRBV5-1 and TRBJ1-1 provide the parts outside the CDR3, is KAGVTQTPRYLIKTRGQQVTLSCSPISGHRSVSWYQQTPGQGLQFLFEYFSETQRNKGNFPGRFSGRQFSNSRSEMNVSTLELGDSALYLCASSPWSLIWTEAFFGQGTRLTVV.

In its sample, this clonotype was seen a few times. The gene calls are TRBV4-3 and TRBJ2-3, with D hard to call. Germline CDR1 is LGHNA and CDR2 is YSLEER. The CDR3 runs to 17 residues. V lost 2 bases and J 2 bases, leaving 17 bases between the germline ends. The CDR3 here is CASSQMSGGGPTDTQYF. CDR3 nucleotide sequence: TGCGCCAGCAGCCAAATGTCGGGCGGCGGACCCACAGATACGCAGTATTTT.

The CDR3, as DNA: TGTGCCAGCAGTGAAGCGGAGGGGCCGAACTACGAGCAGTACTTC. This sequence encodes CASSEAEGPNYEQYF. The rearrangement links TRBV6-1 to TRBJ2-7; maybe TRBD2 (6 bases). V gave up 0 bases and J gave up 3 bases, with 12 bases separating them. The CDR3 spans 15 residues. In germline, CDR1 is MNHNS, CDR2 SASEGT.

The V gene is TRBV7-8, the J gene TRBJ2-2, with D possibly TRBD1 on 5 matching bases. Trimming shortened V by 5 bases and J by 6 bases, and 16 bases separated the two germline ends. The CDR3 is 15 residues long. The germline V gene encodes CDR1 SGHVS and CDR2 FQNEAQ. In DNA, the CDR3 is TGTGCCAGCAGCGCAGGGAATCTCCGACCCGGGGAGCTGTTTTTT. This encodes CASSAGNLRPGELFF.

This sequence joins TRBV14 and TRBJ2-3; tentative D call: TRBD2 (6 bases). V lost 3 bases, J lost 1 base, and 11 bases lay in between. CDR3 length: 15 residues. Germline V gives CDR1 SGHDN, CDR2 FVKESK. This CDR3 reads CASSQDRRGTDTQYF. The CDR3, as DNA: TGTGCCAGCAGCCAGGACCGGAGGGGCACAGATACGCAGTATTTT.

The rearrangement uses TRBV6-2 or TRBV6-3 and TRBJ2-7; possible D gene TRBD2, 6 bases. This CDR3 has 14 amino acids. Germline CDR1 and CDR2: MNHEY and SVGEGT. Trimming removed 4 bases at V and 1 base at J, with 11 bases between. The chain's CDR3 is CASSSRERSYEQYF. CDR3 sequence (DNA): TGTGCCAGCAGTTCGCGGGAAAGGTCCTACGAGCAGTACTTC.

The V gene is TRBV5-6, the J gene TRBJ2-5; TRBD1 aligns across 9 bases. This CDR3 spans 15 amino acids. The V gene's germline CDR1 is SGHDT and CDR2 YYEEEE. The V segment lost 0 bases and the J segment 4 bases; nucleotides outside the gene matches: 4. The CDR3 DNA sequence: TGTGCCAGCAGCTTGGCCGTGACAGGGGGAGAGACCCAGTACTTC. This sequence encodes CASSLAVTGGETQYF.

Only a few counts were recorded for this clonotype. The chain joins TRBV2 to TRBJ2-1, with D unresolved. The CDR3 runs 14 residues. Trimming cost V 8 bases and J 1 base, with 12 bases left between them. CDR1 SNHLY and CDR2 FYNNEI come from the germline V gene. CDR3 DNA sequence: TGTGCCAGCGTCAACAGCCCTTCCTACAATGAGCAGTTCTTC. Translating it yields CASVNSPSYNEQFF.

The rearrangement links TRBV13 to TRBJ1-2; the D gene is possibly TRBD1 (5 bases). Germline-derived CDR1 and CDR2 are PRHDT and FYEKMQ (reference sequence). V was cut by 5 bases and J by 8 bases, with 12 bases left in between. The CDR3 runs 12 residues. DNA for the CDR3: TGTGCCAGCAGCGTCGGACATCGGGGCTACACCTTC. The encoded protein is CASSVGHRGYTF.

This clonotype was counted many times. The chain links TRBV11-2 to TRBJ2-3; a possible D gene is TRBD2 (7 bases). Germline V gene sequence: CDR1 SGHAT, CDR2 FQNNGV. The CDR3 runs to 14 residues. V lost 2 bases, J lost 4 bases, and 10 bases lay in between. CDR3 coding DNA: TGTGCCAGCAGCTTACGGGGGGCGGCAGATACGCAGTATTTT. Residues: CASSLRGAADTQYF.

Many counts were recorded for this clonotype. J is TRBJ2-7 and V is TRBV20-1, with D maybe TRBD2 (5 bases). The CDR3 has 13 residues. V lost 3 bases to trimming and J lost 3 bases, with 12 bases between them. Germline CDR1 is DFQATT and CDR2 is SNEGSKA (reference sequence). The CDR3 region has the DNA TGCAGTGCTAGGGCTAGCTCTCGCTACGAGCAGTACTTC. Its translation is CSARASSRYEQYF.

This chain joins TRBV12-3 or TRBV12-4 and TRBJ2-7, with 7 bases identical to TRBD1. Losses at the gene ends were 9 bases for V and 4 bases for J; bases not matched to a gene: 12. The CDR3 is 14 residues long. The CDR3 DNA reads as TGTGCCAGTTACCGTAGCGAGGGGGCGTACGAGCAGTACTTC. It translates to CASYRSEGAYEQYF.

The V and J genes are TRBV5-1 and TRBJ2-7, with 8 bases lining up with TRBD2. V trimming: 2 bases; J trimming: 7 bases; junction bases outside the gene matches: 17. Germline loops: CDR1 SGHRS, CDR2 YFSETQ. This CDR3 is 17 amino acids long. DNA for the CDR3: TGCGCCAGCAGCTTATTCATTAGCACGGGAGGGCCTAATGAGCAGTACTTC. Translation gives CASSLFISTGGPNEQYF.

In this sample, this clonotype turned up a few times. The chain uses TRBV2 and TRBJ1-3; unclear D gene. Germline lookup yields CDR1 SNHLY and CDR2 FYNNEI. The length of the CDR3 is 15 residues. The V and J ends lost 4 bases and 5 bases respectively, with 15 bases between them. The CDR3 protein is CASSGGNTARNTIYF. The CDR3 bases are TGTGCCAGCAGTGGAGGTAACACTGCGAGAAACACCATATATTTT.

This chain links TRBV5-4 with TRBJ1-1, with TRBD1 matching 9 bases. CDR1 is SGHNT and CDR2 is YYREEE in the germline V gene (reference sequence). Losses at the gene ends were 5 bases for V and 6 bases for J; bases not matched to a gene: 5. This CDR3 contains 13 residues. In DNA, the CDR3 is TGTGCCAGCAGTCGCACAGGGGGCGCTGAAGCTTTCTTT. This encodes CASSRTGGAEAFF.

This clonotype was detected many times. This chain uses TRBV6-6 with TRBJ1-2; D gene ambiguous. V was trimmed by 0 bases and J by 7 bases, leaving 6 bases between them. Looked up from germline, CDR1 is MNHNY and CDR2 is SVGAGI (reference sequence). The CDR3 has 12 residues. The CDR3 is CASSYSGAGYTF. The CDR3 DNA reads as TGTGCCAGCAGTTACTCGGGTGCTGGCTACACCTTC.